This T cell receptor beta chain was obtained from a study of blood T cells in healthy people across ages. Study-wide findings and caveats: Higher diversity and more naive CD4+ cells were features of long-lived donors, compared to aged donors.

As for this clonotype: Its antigen is as yet unknown.

Trimming removed 1 base from V and 8 bases from J; junction bases left unmatched: 8. CDR1 is SGHRS and CDR2 is YFSETQ in the germline V gene. CDR3 size: 15 residues. It was with a sample-barcoded 5' primer and a J-beta primer mix that a second PCR of about 7 to 12 cycles was run. A template-switch adaptor with 12 random nucleotides tagged each cDNA molecule. TCRdb re-analysed the 5' RACE reads in MiXCR, keeping a single row per CDR3 protein. The repertoire includes about 1.7 million distinct CDR3 sequences, 28% of them detected once, and 7.7% sits in the top ten. The J gene is TRBJ2-1, the V gene TRBV5-1; TRBD2 matches 8 bases. The receptor was derived from a woman under 40 in good health. The sequencing input was blood. CDR3 protein: CASSLTGGAVYEQFF. The CDR3 DNA reads TGCGCCAGCAGCTTGACGGGGGGGGCCGTGTATGAGCAGTTCTTC.